The 15 T cell receptor beta chains in this list originate from one sample, sequenced in a study of blood T cell repertoires in COVID-19. Sequenced by immunoSEQ multiplex PCR; TCRdb stores in-frame clones only, minus some. Among more than 300,000 clones listed, 89% were seen once. The source material was peripheral blood. The source of these receptors is a man between 18 and 29 years old who had recovered from COVID-19.

The chain uses TRBV27 and TRBJ2-3; TRBD2 aligns across 7 bases. CDR3 size: 14 residues. Germline lookup yields CDR1 MNHEY and CDR2 SMNVEV (reference sequence). V was pared by 3 bases and J by 4 bases, with 4 bases of the junction left unmatched. The CDR3 sequence is CASSLAGRADTQYF. CDR3 nucleotides: TGTGCCAGCAGTTTGGCAGGGAGGGCAGATACGCAGTATTTT.

The chain employs TRBV10-3 and TRBJ1-6; possible D gene TRBD1, 5 bases. The V gene lost 4 bases and the J gene lost 8 bases, with 9 bases spanning the gap. Germline-derived CDR1 and CDR2 are ENHRY and SYGVKD. The CDR3 totals 13 residues. CDR3 sequence (DNA): TGTGCCATCAGTGCGGACATTGATTCACCCCTCCACTTT. It encodes CAISADIDSPLHF.

V gene TRBV6-1 combines with J gene TRBJ2-7, with TRBD1 as a possible D gene (6 bases). Germline V gene data show CDR1 as MNHNS and CDR2 as SASEGT. CDR3 length: 14 residues. V lost 0 bases and J 7 bases, leaving 13 bases between the germline ends. The CDR3 region has the DNA TGTGCCAGCAGTGAAGCGCCAGGGGTCGGTGAGCAGTACTTC. Protein product: CASSEAPGVGEQYF.

The chain carries TRBV29-1 and TRBJ2-3; D may be TRBD2 (6 bases). CDR3 length equals 13 residues. V was shortened by 8 bases and J by 0 bases, with 12 bases between the two germline ends. Germline CDR1 reads SQVTM; CDR2 reads ANQGSEA. In DNA form, the CDR3 reads TGCAGCTCCCGGGAGACAAGCACAGATACGCAGTATTTT. Its protein is CSSRETSTDTQYF.

This CDR3 is CASSLGQNTEAFF. CDR3 sequence (DNA): TGTGCCAGCAGTTTAGGGCAGAACACTGAAGCTTTCTTT. The chain links TRBV27 to TRBJ1-1; D unclear. Looked up from germline, CDR1 is MNHEY and CDR2 is SMNVEV (reference sequence). Trimming stripped 2 bases from V and 1 base from J, with 5 bases between. The CDR3 extends over 13 amino acids.

The chain couples TRBV9 to TRBJ1-2, with 10 bases fitting TRBD1. The V gene's germline CDR1 is SGDLS and CDR2 YYNGEE. The CDR3 covers 19 residues. V was pared by 3 bases and J by 4 bases, with 18 bases of the junction left unmatched. In nucleotides, the CDR3 is TGTGCCAGCAGCGCCGACCCACTTCGTCCGGGACAGGGGTCCTATGGCTACACCTTC. Protein: CASSADPLRPGQGSYGYTF. Full variable domain (missing parts from reference TRBV9 and TRBJ1-2): DSGVTQTPKHLITATGQRVTLRCSPRSGDLSVYWYQQSLDQGLQFLIQYYNGEERAKGNILERFSAQQFPDLHSELNLSSLELGDSALYFCASSADPLRPGQGSYGYTFGSGTRLTVV.

The chain employs TRBV9 and TRBJ2-1; 13 positions agree with TRBD2. Per the germline V gene, CDR1 is SGDLS and CDR2 is YYNGEE. The CDR3 is 15 amino acids. With 2 bases clipped from V and 8 bases from J, the junction kept 4 bases outside the gene matches. The CDR3 here is CASSVTSGGADEQFF. For the CDR3, the DNA is TGTGCCAGCAGCGTCACTAGCGGGGGGGCCGATGAGCAGTTCTTC.

The gene calls are TRBV5-6 and TRBJ2-2; 8 bases agree with TRBD2. There are 14 residues in the CDR3. Trimming at V came to 4 bases and at J to 6 bases, leaving 5 bases not matched to a gene. Per the germline V gene, CDR1 is SGHDT and CDR2 is YYEEEE. CDR3 residues: CASSTGLVPGELFF. The CDR3 bases are TGTGCCAGCAGCACGGGACTAGTTCCCGGGGAGCTGTTTTTT.

CDR3 amino acids: CAISTSGVSYEQYF. The CDR3 nucleotides are TGTGCCATCAGCACTAGCGGGGTCTCCTACGAGCAGTACTTC. The genes are TRBV10-3 and TRBJ2-7; TRBD2 aligns across 10 bases. There are 14 residues in the CDR3. V lost 6 bases, J lost 0 bases, and 2 bases stayed unmatched. Germline CDR1 reads ENHRY; CDR2 reads SYGVKD.

The chain joins TRBV4-2 to TRBJ2-1; 10 positions agree with TRBD2. Germline assignment: CDR1 LGHNA and CDR2 YNFKEQ. V gave up 0 bases and J gave up 7 bases; unmatched junction bases: 6. CDR3 length: 16 residues. CDR3 DNA sequence: TGTGCCAGCAGCCAAGAAGGTCTAGCGGGGGCTAATGAGCAGTTCTTC. Protein: CASSQEGLAGANEQFF.

This chain connects TRBV19 to TRBJ2-1; no firm D call. Germline CDR1 and CDR2: LNHDA and SQIVND (reference sequence). This CDR3 is 13 amino acids long. Trimming removed 3 bases at V and 8 bases at J, with 11 bases between. CDR3 in amino acids: CASSIGSSHEQFF. CDR3 bases: TGTGCCAGTAGTATTGGTAGTTCTCATGAGCAGTTCTTC.

This chain uses TRBV2 with TRBJ2-7; 8 nucleotides agree with TRBD1. The germline CDR1 and CDR2 sequences are SNHLY and FYNNEI. The CDR3 extends over 15 amino acids. J gave up 5 bases and V 8 bases, and 14 bases lay outside the gene matches. CDR3 DNA: TGTGCCAGCCCCCCGGACAGGGCCCCCATCGACGAGCAGTACTTC. Amino acid sequence: CASPPDRAPIDEQYF. The full variable domain, with the rest looked up from reference TRBV2 and TRBJ2-7, is EPEVTQTPSHQVTQMGQEVILRCVPISNHLYFYWYRQILGQKVEFLVSFYNNEISEKSEIFDDQFSVERPDGSNFTLKIRSTKLEDSAMYFCASPPDRAPIDEQYFGPGTRLTVT.

The V and J genes are TRBV9 and TRBJ2-3, with D possibly being TRBD2 (6 bases). The CDR3 is 16 residues long. Trimming stripped 3 bases from V and 0 bases from J, with 14 bases between. Germline V gene lookup returns CDR1 SGDLS and CDR2 YYNGEE. In DNA form, the CDR3 reads TGTGCCAGCAGCGGTTTTTGGGGGGATAGCACAGATACGCAGTATTTT. Protein: CASSGFWGDSTDTQYF. Based on the CDR3 plus reference TRBV9 and TRBJ2-3, the full variable domain is DSGVTQTPKHLITATGQRVTLRCSPRSGDLSVYWYQQSLDQGLQFLIQYYNGEERAKGNILERFSAQQFPDLHSELNLSSLELGDSALYFCASSGFWGDSTDTQYFGPGTRLTVL.

The sample holds one count of this clone. The chain is built from TRBV28 and TRBJ1-4; 8 nucleotides align to TRBD1. The CDR3 contains 15 residues. V was pared by 5 bases and J by 8 bases, with 10 bases of the junction left unmatched. In germline, CDR1 is MDHEN, CDR2 SYDVKM. The CDR3 loop reads CASSPRTGWREKLFF. The CDR3 coding sequence is TGTGCCAGCAGTCCACGGACAGGGTGGAGGGAAAAACTGTTTTTT.

The genes are TRBV25-1 and TRBJ1-1; D call uncertain. The length of the CDR3 is 16 residues. Germline V lookup: CDR1 MGHDK, CDR2 SYGVNS. Trimming took 0 bases from V and 3 from J, leaving 14 bases between them. This CDR3 reads CASSEYAGRGYTEAFF. CDR3 coding DNA: TGTGCCAGCAGTGAATACGCGGGCCGCGGGTACACTGAAGCTTTCTTT. Filled out from reference TRBV25-1 and TRBJ1-1, the complete variable domain reads EADIYQTPRYLVIGTGKKITLECSQTMGHDKMYWYQQDPGMELHLIHYSYGVNSTEKGDLSSESTVSRIRTEHFPLTLESARPSHTSQYLCASSEYAGRGYTEAFFGQGTRLTVV.